This TCR beta chain originates from a study of a mutant IDH1 vaccine in newly diagnosed glioma (dated by TCRdb to the early 2020s). Background for the entire study: Eight vaccinations were administered to patients in weeks 1, 3, 5, 7, 11, 15, 19 and 23, corresponding to visits V03 through V10. In the chemotherapy-containing groups, vaccination started alongside temozolomide cycles, whereas in patients who had radiotherapy alone it started 4-6 weeks after radiotherapy. Of the 32 patients who were treated, around 60% were male and around 40% were female, and the mean age was about 37 years. Prior to enrollment, standard therapy consisting of radiotherapy alone, temozolomide alone, or radiochemotherapy with temozolomide had been administered to patients, with the combination being received by most patients. Six visits were used for peripheral blood collection: V03 (baseline), V05, V07, V10, V12 and V13. Longitudinal TCRB deep sequencing was performed for roughly 25 treated patients wherever samples were available for exploratory analyses.

Library preparation employed the immunoSEQ multiplex PCR assay. Rearranged TCR beta chain sequences were amplified using the hsTCRB Kit according to the manufacturer's protocol. Sequencing of TCRB libraries was carried out on an Illumina MiSeq. Per the original workflow: The proprietary platform of the kit vendor was used for demultiplexing, trimming and gene mapping. As stored in TCRdb, this immuneACCESS dataset retains in-frame rearrangements with V and J assigned. A fraction of the clones does not appear; measured against another copy, unresolved V genes explain less than half of the discrepancy, and the remainder lacks a known reason. V and J calls and clone size come straight from that table; D and trimming were deduced from the DNA. Counted in this sample were around 62,000 clones; 89% of them appeared once. The top ten clonotypes cover 1.9% of the sample. What the study reported, not specific to this receptor: No apparent relationship was observed between pseudoprogression and alterations in the top peripheral T cell clonotypes detected by TCRB sequencing. Selection of PBMC samples for TCRB deep sequencing was based on availability. Immune responses induced by the vaccine were seen in roughly 95% of patients across multiple MHC alleles. The authors noted that analyses of patient blood samples could not be reproduced because of sample limitations.

In regard to this clone: Its antigen remains undetermined. Base-call qualities are not available, and no considerably larger clone is one nucleotide away.

What the time point label conveys for this sample: week 11, during vaccination. Each vaccine dose was 300 ug of a 20-mer mutant IDH1 peptide in Montanide, given subcutaneously with topical imiquimod. Donors had newly diagnosed WHO grade 3 or 4 IDH1-mutant astrocytomas with loss of nuclear ATRX. The samples were drawn from NOA16, a multicentre, single-arm, open-label phase I trial in Germany that tested a mutant IDH1 peptide vaccine in humans for the first time. The DNeasy Blood and Tissue Kit was used to extract genomic DNA from EDTA blood for TCRB sequencing. The CDR3, cysteine through phenylalanine, is 10 amino acids long. This entry keeps only the CDR3 DNA: 30 bases, framed from base 1. From the germline V gene (reference sequence), CDR1 is DFQATT and CDR2 is SNEGSKA. V loses 3 bases of germline sequence and J loses 5 bases, and the interval between the two ends is 4 bases.

This TCR derives from a man aged 35-49 years with glioma. Material: PBMCs, obtained from a glioma patient whose treatment included an IDH1 peptide vaccine. Recombination connected TRBV20-1 to TRBJ2-5; the D segment cannot be called with confidence. The DNA sequence reads TGCAGTGCTAGGCGGGAGACCCAGTACTTC. Its translation reads: CSARRETQYF.